This TCR beta chain was documented in a study of cytomegalovirus exposure and HLA in healthy donors. Study summary: From about 180 million T cells, an earlier analysis saw 110 million or so unique TCR beta sequences.

In germline, CDR1 is SGHDN, CDR2 FVKESK. The V and J ends lost 3 bases and 0 bases, in that order; junction bases with no gene match: 8. The CDR3 extends over 16 amino acids. Whole-study results and caveats: Later analysis indicated greater clonal expansion among HLA-associated TCR beta chains than among equally common other chains. Listed as cytomegalovirus-associated were approximately 160 TCR beta chains.

This clone was recorded a few times. Its antigen is unidentified. PCR amplification relied on 60 Vbeta primers (plus 13 Jbeta primers). Original handling: Unique TCR beta chains numbered around 75 million in a later analysis, with roughly 10 million shared. Using immunoSEQ multiplex PCR, the repertoire was profiled, and TCRdb retains in-frame clones only, with some absent. V and J calls and clone size are those listed in that table; D and trimming were worked out from the DNA. The table shows 150,000 or so clones, with around 77% occurring only once. This TCR came from a middle-aged woman in good health and CMV-seronegative. The sample consisted of PBMCs. This chain connects TRBV14 to TRBJ2-7; TRBD1 matches 7 bases. CDR3 coding DNA: TGTGCCAGCAGCCAGACAGGGAAGGTCCTCTCCTACGAGCAGTACTTC. It is translated as CASSQTGKVLSYEQYF.